This T cell receptor (beta chain) was found in a study of blood T cell repertoires in COVID-19. Study as a whole: Italy, Spain and the United States were the sources of the convalescent and acute COVID-19 samples. Nucleic acid was either cDNA or gDNA, and it came from T cells, B-cell-depleted T cells, or PBMCs.

Original processing methods: Researchers report that nucleated cell counts were estimated from reference gene primer amplification. Sequencing was performed with immunoSEQ multiplex PCR; in TCRdb, only in-frame clones are kept and a portion is missing. From that table come the V and J calls and clone size; the DNA was used to work out D and trimming. The sample shows about 57,000 clones, around 82% of them seen only once. The length of the CDR3 is 13 residues. Trimming pared 3 bases from V and 4 bases from J, leaving 8 bases between. CDR1 MNHNS and CDR2 SASEGT come from the germline V gene. The rearrangement links TRBV6-1 to TRBJ2-3; D may be TRBD2 (6 bases). Sequences were obtained from peripheral blood. This sequence was found in an elderly woman with acute or convalescent COVID-19. The CDR3 region has the DNA TGTGCCAGCAGTGATCGGAGGGCAGATACGCAGTATTTT. This encodes CASSDRRADTQYF.